This TCR beta chain is drawn from a study of T cell changes during pregnancy in multiple sclerosis. Assay: immunoSEQ multiplex PCR; the TCRdb copy retains only in-frame clones and omits some. The sample shows tens of thousands of clones, roughly 93% of them seen only once. CDR1 is SGHTA and CDR2 is FQGTGA in the germline V gene. V dropped 1 base and J dropped 3; count of bases not matched to a gene: 10. This CDR3 is built from 19 residues. This TCR came from a female donor with multiple sclerosis, enrolled in a pregnancy study. The source material was CD8+ T cells from peripheral blood mononuclear cells, sampled in the second trimester of pregnancy. The rearrangement links TRBV7-3 to TRBJ2-2; 11 nucleotides line up with TRBD2. CDR3 DNA sequence: TGTGCCAGCAGCTTAAAAGGCCCTAGCGGGGGGCGGTACACCGGGGAGCTGTTTTTT. As protein: CASSLKGPSGGRYTGELFF.